This T cell receptor (beta chain) was obtained from a study of T-cell memory formation after mild COVID-19. Looking at the study overall: Most TCR clusters belonged to a single donor.

TCRdb passed the 5' RACE reads through MiXCR, listing each CDR3 protein once. The sample consists of about 290,000 distinct CDR3 sequences, more than 15% of them appearing once. On this clonotype: Its specificity is unknown.

Per the germline V gene, CDR1 is LGHNA and CDR2 is YSLEER. The germline V and J ends were trimmed by 3 bases and 2 bases, with 16 bases remaining between them. The CDR3 loop spans 16 amino acids. Study-wide results and caveats: Memory from before infection featured some responding clones, which suggests cross-reactive memory joined. Day 15 to 85 contracting clones showed balanced CD4/CD8; day 15 to 37 expanders favored CD4+. Chiefly within CM and EM were the contracting CD4+ clones; CD8+ ones were within EMRA.

J is TRBJ1-1 and V is TRBV4-3; a weak D match, TRBD1 (5 bases). The sample was PBMCs or a T cell subset sorted from them (not recorded which). The origin of this receptor is a man younger than 30 who had mild COVID-19 (a few samples of this study predate the infection). Cell type and time point are not known. For the CDR3, the DNA is TGCGCCAGCAGCCACGACCGGGGCGGAGGTAACACTGAAGCTTTCTTT. Protein product: CASSHDRGGGNTEAFF.